This note documents a single TCR beta chain sequence. What it binds is not known. The data were produced by immunoSEQ multiplex PCR, yet TCRdb's version contains in-frame clones alone and is incomplete. Of more than 6,000 clones detected, around 70% appear once; the ten largest clones hold around 30%. This entry comes from a study of tumor-infiltrating lymphocytes in localized non-small cell lung cancer. Study summary: From each patient, both tumor and uninvolved lung, non-adjacent to tumor, were sampled. Study-wide points: Immunotypes IM1 and IM2 had similar TCR-derived T-cell fractions. Technical variation could not be separated from intratumor heterogeneity here.

The CDR3 sequence is 14 residues long. With 1 base clipped from V and 9 bases from J, the junction kept 5 bases outside the gene matches. Germline assignment: CDR1 SGDLS and CDR2 YYNGEE. The TCR was taken from a human donor with non-small cell lung cancer. V and J are TRBV9 and TRBJ2-1; 9 positions agree with TRBD1. The sequencing sample was made of lung tumor tissue. The CDR3: CASSVREDRGEQFF. The CDR3 nucleotides read TGTGCCAGCAGCGTACGCGAGGACAGGGGTGAGCAGTTCTTC.